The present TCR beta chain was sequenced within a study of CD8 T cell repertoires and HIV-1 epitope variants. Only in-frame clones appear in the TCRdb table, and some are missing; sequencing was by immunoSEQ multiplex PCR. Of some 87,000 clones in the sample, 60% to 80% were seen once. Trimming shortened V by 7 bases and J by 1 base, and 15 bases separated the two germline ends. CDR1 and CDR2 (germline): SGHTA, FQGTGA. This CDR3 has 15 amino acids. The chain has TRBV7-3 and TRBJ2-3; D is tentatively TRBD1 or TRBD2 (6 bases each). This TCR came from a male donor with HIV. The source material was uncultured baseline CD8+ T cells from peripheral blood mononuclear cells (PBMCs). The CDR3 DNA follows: TGTGCCAGCACCCAAGGGGGGAGGCGCACAGATACGCAGTATTTT. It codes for CASTQGGRRTDTQYF.